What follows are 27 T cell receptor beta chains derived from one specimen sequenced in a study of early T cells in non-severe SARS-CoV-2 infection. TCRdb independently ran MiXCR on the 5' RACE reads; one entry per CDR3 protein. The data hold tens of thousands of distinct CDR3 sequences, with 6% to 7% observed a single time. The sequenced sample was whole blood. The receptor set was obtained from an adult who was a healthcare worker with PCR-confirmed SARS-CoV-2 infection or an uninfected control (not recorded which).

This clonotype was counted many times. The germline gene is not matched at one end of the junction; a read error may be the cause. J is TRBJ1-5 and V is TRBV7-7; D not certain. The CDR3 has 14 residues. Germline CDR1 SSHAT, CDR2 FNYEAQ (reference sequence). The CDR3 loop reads CASSLASIDQPQHF. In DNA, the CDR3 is TGTGCTAGCAGCTTAGCTTCAATAGATCAGCCCCAGCATTTT. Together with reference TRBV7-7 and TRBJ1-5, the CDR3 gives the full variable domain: GAGVSQSPRYKVTKRGQDVTLRCDPISSHATLYWYQQALGQGPEFLTYFNYEAQPDKSGLPSDRFSAERPEGSISTLTIQRTEQRDSAMYRCASSLASIDQPQHFGDGTRLSIL.

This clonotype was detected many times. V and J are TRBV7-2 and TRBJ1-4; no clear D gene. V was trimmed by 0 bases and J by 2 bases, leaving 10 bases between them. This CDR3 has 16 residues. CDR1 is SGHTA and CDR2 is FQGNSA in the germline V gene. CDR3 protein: CASSLASGFTNEKLFF. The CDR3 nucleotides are TGTGCCAGCAGCTTAGCGTCGGGTTTCACTAATGAAAAACTGTTTTTT. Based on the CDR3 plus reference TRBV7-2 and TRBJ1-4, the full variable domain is GAGVSQSPSNKVTEKGKDVELRCDPISGHTALYWYRQSLGQGLEFLIYFQGNSAPDKSGLPSDRFSAERTGGSVSTLTIQRTQQEDSAVYLCASSLASGFTNEKLFFGSGTQLSVL.

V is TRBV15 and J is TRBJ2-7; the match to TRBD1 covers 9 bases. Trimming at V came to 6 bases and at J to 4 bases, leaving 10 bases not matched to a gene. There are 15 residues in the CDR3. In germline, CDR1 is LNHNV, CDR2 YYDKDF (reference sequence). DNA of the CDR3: TGTGCCACCAGTAGCGGCGGGACAGGGTTTTACGAGCAGTACTTC. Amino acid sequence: CATSSGGTGFYEQYF.

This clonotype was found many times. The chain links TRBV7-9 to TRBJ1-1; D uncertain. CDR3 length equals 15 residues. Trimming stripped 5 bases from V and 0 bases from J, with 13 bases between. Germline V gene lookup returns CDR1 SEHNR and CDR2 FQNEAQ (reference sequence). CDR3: CASSTGRTLNTEAFF. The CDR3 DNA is TGTGCCAGCAGCACGGGCCGCACCTTGAACACTGAAGCTTTCTTT.

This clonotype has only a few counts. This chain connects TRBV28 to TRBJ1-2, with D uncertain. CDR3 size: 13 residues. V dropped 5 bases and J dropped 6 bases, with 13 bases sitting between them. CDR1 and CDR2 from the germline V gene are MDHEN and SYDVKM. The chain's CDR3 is CASSPLNLHGYTF. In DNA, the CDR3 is TGTGCCAGCAGTCCACTCAATCTTCATGGCTACACCTTC.

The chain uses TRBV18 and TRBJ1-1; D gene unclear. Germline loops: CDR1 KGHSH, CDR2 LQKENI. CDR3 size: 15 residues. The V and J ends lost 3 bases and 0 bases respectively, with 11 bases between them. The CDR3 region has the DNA TGTGCCAGCTCACCCCAGGTCGATATGAACACTGAAGCTTTCTTT. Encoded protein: CASSPQVDMNTEAFF.

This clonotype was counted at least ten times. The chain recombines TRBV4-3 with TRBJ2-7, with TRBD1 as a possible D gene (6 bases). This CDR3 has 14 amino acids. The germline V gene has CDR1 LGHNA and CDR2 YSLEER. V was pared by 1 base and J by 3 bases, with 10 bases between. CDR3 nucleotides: TGCGCCAGCAGCCAAGGGAGAGGGGGCTACGAGCAGTACTTC. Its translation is CASSQGRGGYEQYF.

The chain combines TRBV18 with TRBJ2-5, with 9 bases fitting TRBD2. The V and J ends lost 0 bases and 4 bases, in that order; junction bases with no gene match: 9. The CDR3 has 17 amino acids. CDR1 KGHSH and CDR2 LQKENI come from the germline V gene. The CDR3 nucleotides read TGTGCCAGCTCACCACCAACACTAGCGGGCGTCCGAGAGACCCAGTACTTC. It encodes CASSPPTLAGVRETQYF. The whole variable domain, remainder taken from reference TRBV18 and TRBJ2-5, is NAGVMQNPRHLVRRRGQEARLRCSPMKGHSHVYWYRQLPEEGLKFMVYLQKENIIDESGMPKERFSAEFPKEGPSILRIQQVVRGDSAAYFCASSPPTLAGVRETQYFGPGTRLLVL.

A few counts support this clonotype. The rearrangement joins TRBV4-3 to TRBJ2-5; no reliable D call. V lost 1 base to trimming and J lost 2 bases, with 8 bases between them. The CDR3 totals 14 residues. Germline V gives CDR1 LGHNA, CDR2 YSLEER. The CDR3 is CASSQVGYQETQYF. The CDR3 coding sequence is TGCGCCAGCAGCCAAGTAGGCTATCAAGAGACCCAGTACTTC.

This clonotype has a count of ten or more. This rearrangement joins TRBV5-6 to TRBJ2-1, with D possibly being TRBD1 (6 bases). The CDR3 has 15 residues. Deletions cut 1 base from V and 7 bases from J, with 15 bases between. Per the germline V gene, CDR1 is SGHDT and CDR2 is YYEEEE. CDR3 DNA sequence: TGTGCCAGCAGCTTGACTCATGGGGACAATAATGAGCAGTTCTTC. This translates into CASSLTHGDNNEQFF.

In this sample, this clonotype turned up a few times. The CDR3 DNA follows: TGTGCCAGCAGCTTAGTCTCAGGGGCTATGAACACTGAAGCTTTCTTT. It translates to CASSLVSGAMNTEAFF. V usage is TRBV11-2 and J usage is TRBJ1-1; weak D call: TRBD1 (6 bases). The CDR3 has 16 amino acids. The V gene lost 1 base and the J gene lost 0 bases, with 12 bases spanning the gap. Germline-derived CDR1 and CDR2 are SGHAT and FQNNGV. The full variable domain, its missing parts supplied by reference TRBV11-2 and TRBJ1-1, is EAGVAQSPRYKIIEKRQSVAFWCNPISGHATLYWYQQILGQGPKLLIQFQNNGVVDDSQLPKDRFSAERLKGVDSTLKIQPAKLEDSAVYLCASSLVSGAMNTEAFFGQGTRLTVV.

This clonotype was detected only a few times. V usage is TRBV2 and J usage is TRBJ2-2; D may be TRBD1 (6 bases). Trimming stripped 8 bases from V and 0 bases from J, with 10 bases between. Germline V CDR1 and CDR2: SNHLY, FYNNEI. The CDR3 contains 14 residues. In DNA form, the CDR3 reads TGTGCCAGCGGGACAATCTCGAACACCGGGGAGCTGTTTTTT. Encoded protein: CASGTISNTGELFF.

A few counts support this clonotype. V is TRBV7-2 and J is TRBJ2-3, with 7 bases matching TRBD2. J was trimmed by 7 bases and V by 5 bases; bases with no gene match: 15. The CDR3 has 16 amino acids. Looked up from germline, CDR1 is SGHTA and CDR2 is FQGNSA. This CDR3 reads CASSPLAPPGGNTQYF. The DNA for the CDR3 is TGTGCCAGCAGCCCCTTGGCCCCCCCCGGGGGGAATACGCAGTATTTT.

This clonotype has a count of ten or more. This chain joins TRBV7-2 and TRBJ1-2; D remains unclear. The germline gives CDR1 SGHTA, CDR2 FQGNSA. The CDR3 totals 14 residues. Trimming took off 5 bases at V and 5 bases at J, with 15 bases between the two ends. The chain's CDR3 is CASSLTADYYGYTF. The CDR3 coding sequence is TGTGCCAGCAGCCTAACGGCGGATTATTATGGCTACACCTTC. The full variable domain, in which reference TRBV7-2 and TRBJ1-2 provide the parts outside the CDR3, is GAGVSQSPSNKVTEKGKDVELRCDPISGHTALYWYRQSLGQGLEFLIYFQGNSAPDKSGLPSDRFSAERTGGSVSTLTIQRTQQEDSAVYLCASSLTADYYGYTFGSGTRLTVV.

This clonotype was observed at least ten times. The CDR3 spells CASRKGGVTQPQHF. DNA of the CDR3: TGTGCCAGCAGGAAAGGGGGCGTAACTCAGCCCCAGCATTTT. The gene calls are TRBV6-2 or TRBV6-3 and TRBJ1-5; 7 bases line up with TRBD1. This CDR3 region has 14 residues. Per the germline V gene, CDR1 is MNHEY and CDR2 is SVGEGT. V trimming: 6 bases; J trimming: 6 bases; junction bases outside the gene matches: 8.

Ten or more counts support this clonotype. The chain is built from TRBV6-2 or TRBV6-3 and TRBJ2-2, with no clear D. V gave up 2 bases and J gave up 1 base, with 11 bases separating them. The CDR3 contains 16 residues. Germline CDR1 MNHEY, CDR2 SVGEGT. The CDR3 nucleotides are TGTGCCAGCAGTTACGGCGGACCGATGAACACCGGGGAGCTGTTTTTT. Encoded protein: CASSYGGPMNTGELFF.

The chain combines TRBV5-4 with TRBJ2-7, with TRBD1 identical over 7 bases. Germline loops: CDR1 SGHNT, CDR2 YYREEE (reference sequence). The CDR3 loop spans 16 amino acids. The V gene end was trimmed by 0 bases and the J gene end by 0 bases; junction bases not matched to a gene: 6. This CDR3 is CASSLGGTANSYEQYF. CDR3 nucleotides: TGTGCCAGCAGCTTGGGTGGGACAGCGAACTCCTACGAGCAGTACTTC.

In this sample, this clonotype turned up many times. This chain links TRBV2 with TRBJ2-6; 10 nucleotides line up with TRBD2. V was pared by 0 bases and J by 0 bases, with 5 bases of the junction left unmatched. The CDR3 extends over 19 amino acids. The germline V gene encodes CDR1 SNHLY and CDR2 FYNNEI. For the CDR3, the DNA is TGTGCCAGCAGTGAAGCAGCTAGCGGGGGTGTCTCTGGGGCCAACGTCCTGACTTTC. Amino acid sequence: CASSEAASGGVSGANVLTF.

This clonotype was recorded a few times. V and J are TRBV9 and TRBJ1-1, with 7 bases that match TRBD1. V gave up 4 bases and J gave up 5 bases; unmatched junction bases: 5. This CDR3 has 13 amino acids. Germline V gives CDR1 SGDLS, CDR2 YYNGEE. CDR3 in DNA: TGTGCCAGCAGCTTGGGACAGTATACTGAAGCTTTCTTT. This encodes CASSLGQYTEAFF.

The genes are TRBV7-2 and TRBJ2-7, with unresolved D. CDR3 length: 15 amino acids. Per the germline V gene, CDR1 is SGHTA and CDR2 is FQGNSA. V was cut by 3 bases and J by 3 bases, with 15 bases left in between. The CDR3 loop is CASSFAVRQVYEQYF. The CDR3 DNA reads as TGTGCCAGCAGCTTCGCGGTAAGACAAGTCTACGAGCAGTACTTC.

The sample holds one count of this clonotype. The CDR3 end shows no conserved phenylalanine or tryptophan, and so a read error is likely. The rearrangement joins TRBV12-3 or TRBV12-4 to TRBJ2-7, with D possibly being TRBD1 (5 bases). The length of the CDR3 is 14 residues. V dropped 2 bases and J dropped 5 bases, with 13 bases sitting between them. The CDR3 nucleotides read TGTGCCAGCAGTTTATCTTCGGACAATAACGAGCAGTACTAC. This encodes CASSLSSDNNEQYY.

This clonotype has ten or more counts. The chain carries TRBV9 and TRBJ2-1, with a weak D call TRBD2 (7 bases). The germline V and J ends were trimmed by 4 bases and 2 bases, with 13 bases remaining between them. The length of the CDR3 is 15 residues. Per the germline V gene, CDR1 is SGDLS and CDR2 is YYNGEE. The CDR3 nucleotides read TGTGCCAGCAGCCCTGGGAGGGGGACCTACAATGAGCAGTTCTTC. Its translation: CASSPGRGTYNEQFF. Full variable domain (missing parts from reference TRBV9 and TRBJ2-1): DSGVTQTPKHLITATGQRVTLRCSPRSGDLSVYWYQQSLDQGLQFLIQYYNGEERAKGNILERFSAQQFPDLHSELNLSSLELGDSALYFCASSPGRGTYNEQFFGPGTRLTVL.

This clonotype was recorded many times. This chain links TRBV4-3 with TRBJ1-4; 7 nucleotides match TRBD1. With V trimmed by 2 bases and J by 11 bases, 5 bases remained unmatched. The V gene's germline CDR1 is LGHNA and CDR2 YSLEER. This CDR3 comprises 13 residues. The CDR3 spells CASSQRQGLKLFF. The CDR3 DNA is TGCGCCAGCAGCCAACGACAGGGTTTGAAACTGTTTTTT.

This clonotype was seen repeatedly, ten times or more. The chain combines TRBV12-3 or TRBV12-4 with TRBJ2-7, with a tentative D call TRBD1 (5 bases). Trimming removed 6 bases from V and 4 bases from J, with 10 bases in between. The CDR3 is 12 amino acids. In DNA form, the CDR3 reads TGTGCCAGCAGCACCAGGGTTTACGAGCAGTACTTC. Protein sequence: CASSTRVYEQYF.

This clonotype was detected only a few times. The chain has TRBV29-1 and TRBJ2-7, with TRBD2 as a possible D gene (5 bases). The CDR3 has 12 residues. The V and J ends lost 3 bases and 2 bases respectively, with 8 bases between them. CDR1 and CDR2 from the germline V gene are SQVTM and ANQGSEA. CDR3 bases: TGCAGCGTTGAGGACTGGACCTACGAGCAGTACTTC. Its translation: CSVEDWTYEQYF.

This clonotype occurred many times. The chain's CDR3 is CATARPGTGNYGYTF. CDR3 DNA: TGTGCCACCGCCCGGCCAGGGACAGGAAACTATGGCTACACCTTC. This chain links TRBV12-3 or TRBV12-4 with TRBJ1-2, with 8 bases matching TRBD1. This CDR3 is built from 15 residues. Trimming cost V 10 bases and J 2 bases; bases outside gene matches: 12.

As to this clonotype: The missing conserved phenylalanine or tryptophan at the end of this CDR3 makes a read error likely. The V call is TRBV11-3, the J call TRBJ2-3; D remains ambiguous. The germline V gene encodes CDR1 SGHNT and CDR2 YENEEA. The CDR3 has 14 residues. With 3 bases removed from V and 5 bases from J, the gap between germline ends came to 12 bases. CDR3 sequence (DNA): TGTGCCAGCAGCTTTGGCCGGGTTGGAGATACGCAGTATATT. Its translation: CASSFGRVGDTQYI.